Sequencing of this TCR beta chain was carried out in a study of T cells expressing NK-cell markers. Study information: HCMV seropositivity characterized most of the eight sequenced donors, and seronegativity one. Study findings and constraints: In a handful of donors, dominant clonotypes made up about 28.3-65% of CD3+CD56-NKG2C+ cells.

The authors generated TCR beta cDNA through 5'RACE template switching with UMIs. TCRdb processed the 5' RACE reads again and assigns one entry to each CDR3 protein, with no DNA. This sample's clone table lists a few hundred thousand distinct CDR3 sequences. Comment on this clonotype: Its antigen is not identified.

This CDR3 is 15 amino acids long. Per germline, CDR1 DFQATT and CDR2 SNEGSKA (reference sequence). V gene TRBV20-1 combines with J gene TRBJ2-5; the D gene TCRdb calls, TRBD2, cannot be checked with no DNA. The clonotype was recovered from a man aged 18-75 years in good health. Sequencing was done on a sample of blood T cells: a sorted CD56 or NKG2C T cell subset, CD4+ or CD8+ T cells, or bulk PBMC T cells (not recorded which). The CDR3 reads CSASLRRGGGETQYF.